This T cell receptor beta chain is from a study of blood T cell repertoires in COVID-19. Study summary: Collection of acute and convalescent COVID-19 samples took place in the United States, Italy and Spain. The cDNA or gDNA used as material had been derived from T cells, B-cell-depleted T cells, or PBMCs.

Original analysis: Estimates of nucleated cell counts were drawn from the amplification of reference gene primers. Method: immunoSEQ multiplex PCR; TCRdb's copy keeps in-frame clones and lacks some. V and J calls and clone size come straight from that table; D and trimming were deduced from the DNA. The repertoire has some 120,000 clones, approximately 70% of them found once; the top ten carry around 0.9%. The CDR3 runs to 15 residues. Germline V gives CDR1 DFQATT, CDR2 SNEGSKA (reference sequence). Between the trimmed V and J ends, which lost 3 bases and 0 bases, there was a span of 13 bases. The chain carries TRBV20-1 and TRBJ2-3; D uncertain. This receptor was obtained from a human donor with acute or convalescent COVID-19. The donor label of this sample is uncertain. Sequenced material: peripheral blood. The CDR3 DNA follows: TGCAGTGCTAGTCAACCCTTCCTAAGCACAGATACGCAGTATTTT. It is translated as CSASQPFLSTDTQYF.